This is a list of T cell receptor beta chains from one sample in a study of blood T cell repertoires in COVID-19. Data came from immunoSEQ multiplex PCR; TCRdb stores just in-frame clones and leaves some out. The sample has nearly 95,000 clones; roughly 84% are singletons. Material for sequencing was peripheral blood. Source of these receptors: an elderly woman with acute or convalescent COVID-19. Each CDR3 is given with its conserved first and last residue. A D gene is named only where the DNA matches it firmly. Size values are once, few and many counts, or a class for expanded clones, and some rows have none.

CDR3 protein | CDR3 DNA | clone size | V gene | D gene | J gene
CSMTEETQYF | TGCAGCATGACAGAAGAGACCCAGTACTTC | . | TRBV20-1 | . | TRBJ2-5
CASSLGQGALGYTF | TGTGCCAGCAGCTTAGGACAGGGGGCGCTTGGCTACACCTTC | . | TRBV11-2 | TRBD1 | TRBJ1-2
CASSLADRVVSPLHF | TGTGCCAGCAGCTTAGCCGACAGGGTTGTCTCACCCCTCCACTTT | . | TRBV7-2 | TRBD1 | TRBJ1-6
CASSDRQGADTEAFF | TGTGCCAGCAGTGACCGACAGGGGGCGGACACTGAAGCTTTCTTT | few | TRBV6-1 | TRBD1 | TRBJ1-1
CASSLGAGEYGYTF | TGTGCCAGCAGCTTAGGGGCAGGGGAATATGGCTACACCTTC | . | TRBV7-9 | . | TRBJ1-2
CASRLRDSVPLQYGYTF | TGTGCCAGTAGGCTCCGGGACAGTGTACCCCTCCAATATGGCTACACCTTC | . | TRBV19 | TRBD1 | TRBJ1-2
CASSPVRSGANVLTF | TGTGCCAGCAGCCCGGTTCGCTCTGGGGCCAACGTCCTGACTTTC | . | TRBV7-2 | . | TRBJ2-6
CASSDLTPDTQYF | TGTGCCAGCAGTGATTTGACTCCAGATACGCAGTATTTT | . | TRBV2 | . | TRBJ2-3
CASSWDRSHYGYTF | TGTGCCAGCAGTTGGGACAGGAGTCACTATGGCTACACCTTC | . | TRBV6-5 | TRBD1 | TRBJ1-2
CASSGGGTPQSGRQYF | TGTGCCAGCAGCGGAGGCGGGACTCCCCAAAGTGGCCGGCAGTACTTC | . | TRBV11-1 | . | TRBJ2-7
CASSQPGQGQYF | TGCGCCAGCAGCCAGCCCGGACAGGGGCAGTACTTC | . | TRBV4-1 | TRBD1 | TRBJ2-7
CASGFWDRDQPQHF | TGTGCTAGTGGTTTCTGGGACAGAGATCAGCCCCAGCATTTT | . | TRBV12-5 | TRBD1 | TRBJ1-5
CASRPSWRNNSPLHF | TGTGCCAGCAGACCCTCCTGGCGGAATAATTCACCCCTCCACTTT | once | TRBV11-2 | . | TRBJ1-6
CASSSLEGYEQYF | TGTGCCAGCAGTTCTTTAGAGGGCTACGAGCAGTACTTC | . | TRBV27 | . | TRBJ2-7
CASSLPGPPDTQYF | TGTGCCTCCAGTTTACCCGGTCCCCCAGATACGCAGTATTTT | . | TRBV27 | . | TRBJ2-3
CASSSVAGRNYGYTF | TGTGCCAGCAGCTCAGTAGCAGGGAGGAACTATGGCTACACCTTC | . | TRBV7-2 | . | TRBJ1-2
CASSLELAGDPFADTQYF | TGCGCCAGCAGCTTGGAACTAGCGGGGGACCCTTTTGCAGATACGCAGTATTTT | . | TRBV5-1 | TRBD2 | TRBJ2-3
CASSLDREGNEQFF | TGTGCCAGCAGCTTAGACCGGGAAGGCAATGAGCAGTTCTTC | . | TRBV7-8 | . | TRBJ2-1
CASSVASGNTEAFF | TGTGCCAGCAGCGTAGCCTCAGGGAACACTGAAGCTTTCTTT | . | TRBV9 | . | TRBJ1-1
CASSQGTGAYERQYF | TGTGCCAGCAGCCAAGGGACAGGAGCCTACGAGCGGCAGTACTTC | . | TRBV5-6 | TRBD1 | TRBJ2-7
CASSIAFRDRVQPQHF | TGTGCCAGTAGTATAGCGTTCCGGGACAGGGTTCAGCCCCAGCATTTT | . | TRBV19 | TRBD1 | TRBJ1-5
CASSLAGGGPQGNTIYF | TGTGCCAGCAGCTTGGCAGGGGGCGGTCCTCAAGGAAACACCATATATTTT | . | TRBV5-4 | TRBD1 | TRBJ1-3
CASSSDRNTEAFF | TGTGCCAGCAGCTCGGACAGGAACACTGAAGCTTTCTTT | few | TRBV11-1 | . | TRBJ1-1
CASSRDGTGRYEQYF | TGCGCCAGCAGCCGCGATGGGACAGGGAGGTACGAGCAGTACTTC | . | TRBV5-1 | TRBD1 | TRBJ2-7
CASRPGQGDYGYTF | TGTGCCAGCAGGCCCGGACAGGGGGACTATGGCTACACCTTC | . | TRBV6-4 | TRBD1 | TRBJ1-2
CASSATSGRAYEQYF | TGTGCCAGTAGTGCAACTAGCGGGAGAGCCTACGAGCAGTACTTC | . | TRBV19 | TRBD2 | TRBJ2-7
CASSEYSSYNSPLHF | TGTGCCAGCAGTGAATACAGCTCCTATAATTCACCCCTCCACTTT | . | TRBV25-1 | . | TRBJ1-6
CASSQGPNEQYF | TGTGCCAGCAGCCAAGGGCCCAACGAGCAGTACTTC | . | TRBV3-1/TRBV3-2 | . | TRBJ2-7
CASSVQGVIDVDEQFF | TGTGCCAGCAGCGTCCAGGGGGTTATTGATGTCGATGAGCAGTTCTTC | . | TRBV7-8 | TRBD1 | TRBJ2-1
CASSLKAGYGYTF | TGTGCCAGCAGCTTGAAGGCGGGCTATGGCTACACCTTC | . | TRBV5-6 | . | TRBJ1-2
CASTFQETQYF | TGTGCCAGCACCTTTCAAGAGACCCAGTACTTC | . | TRBV2 | . | TRBJ2-5
CASSDLRGSGANVLTF | TGTGCCAGCAGTGACCTCAGGGGCTCTGGGGCCAACGTCCTGACTTTC | . | TRBV6-1 | . | TRBJ2-6
CASSLGGRREKLFF | TGTGCCAGCAGCTTAGGAGGGAGAAGAGAAAAACTGTTTTTT | . | TRBV7-8 | . | TRBJ1-4
CASSLGGKETQYF | TGTGCCAGTAGCCTGGGGGGTAAAGAGACCCAGTACTTC | . | TRBV19 | . | TRBJ2-5
CASSTRTSGTYEQYF | TGTGCCAGCAGCACCCGGACTAGCGGCACCTACGAGCAGTACTTC | . | TRBV5-5 | TRBD2 | TRBJ2-7
CATSRVPPTSGGAETQYF | TGTGCCACCAGCAGAGTTCCCCCGACTAGCGGGGGCGCGGAGACCCAGTACTTC | once | TRBV15 | TRBD2 | TRBJ2-5
CASSLVRQKETQYF | TGTGCCAGCAGCTTAGTCCGACAGAAAGAGACCCAGTACTTC | . | TRBV7-2 | . | TRBJ2-5
CASSPPGLAEYDQYF | TGTGCCAGCAGCCCCCCGGGACTAGCGGAGTATGACCAGTACTTC | . | TRBV3-1/TRBV3-2 | TRBD2 | TRBJ2-5
CASSPRAVGGEKLFF | TGTGCCAGCTCACCACGTGCCGTAGGGGGTGAAAAACTGTTTTTT | . | TRBV18 | . | TRBJ1-4
CAISAHGTGSGTEAFF | TGTGCCATCAGTGCCCACGGGACAGGGTCGGGCACTGAAGCTTTCTTT | . | TRBV10-3 | TRBD1 | TRBJ1-1
CASSLSRGSETQYF | TGTGCCAGCAGCTTAAGTCGGGGGTCCGAGACCCAGTACTTC | . | TRBV7-2 | . | TRBJ2-5
CASSQTGINQPQHF | TGTGCCAGCAGTCAGACAGGGATAAATCAGCCCCAGCATTTT | . | TRBV6-2/TRBV6-3 | TRBD1 | TRBJ1-5
CASSLGQGNEKLFF | TGTGCCAGCAGCTTAGGCCAGGGTAATGAAAAACTGTTTTTT | . | TRBV7-9 | . | TRBJ1-4
CAWSPPKIRGGDTEAFF | TGTGCCTGGAGTCCACCGAAGATCCGGGGGGGGGACACTGAAGCTTTCTTT | . | TRBV30 | . | TRBJ1-1
CASSGDLRTTIYF | TGTGCCAGCTCCGGGGATTTGAGGACCACCATATATTTT | . | TRBV2 | . | TRBJ1-3
CASTKGVNTEAFF | TGTGCCAGCACCAAAGGGGTAAACACTGAAGCTTTCTTT | . | TRBV11-2 | . | TRBJ1-1
CASSPYHQGADTEAFF | TGTGCCAGCTCCCCTTACCACCAGGGGGCTGACACTGAAGCTTTCTTT | . | TRBV18 | TRBD1 | TRBJ1-1
CASSLFRVRDSPLHF | TGTGCCAGCAGTTTATTCAGGGTTAGAGATTCACCCCTCCACTTT | . | TRBV27 | . | TRBJ1-6
CASSPRGQGTHTGAATNEKLFF | TGTGCCAGCAGCCCGCGGGGACAGGGGACCCATACAGGGGCTGCAACTAATGAAAAACTGTTTTTT | . | TRBV9 | TRBD1 | TRBJ1-4
CASSGVWQPQHF | TGTGCCAGTAGCGGGGTTTGGCAGCCCCAGCATTTT | . | TRBV19 | . | TRBJ1-5
CASSPTGYTEAFF | TGTGCCAGCAGTCCTACAGGGTACACTGAAGCTTTCTTT | . | TRBV12-3/TRBV12-4 | . | TRBJ1-1